Listed below are T cell receptor beta chains from one sample, sequenced in a study of cytomegalovirus exposure and HLA in healthy donors. The table came from immunoSEQ multiplex PCR; TCRdb's copy has only in-frame clones and leaves some out. The sample includes under 200,000 clones, 75% to 95% of them seen just once. The sample taken for sequencing was PBMCs. The source is a woman aged 18-29 years in good health and CMV-seropositive. Both conserved end residues are part of each CDR3. Each record gives: D gene, clone size, V gene, CDR3 length, J gene, CDR3 DNA, CDR3 protein. The D gene is left open where the match is weak. Clone sizes are given selectively: once, few, many, or a class where the clone is expanded.

d_call: TRBD2; clone_size: .; v_call: TRBV27; cdr3_length: 15; j_call: TRBJ2-7; cdr3_nt: TGTGCCAGCAGTTCTTTAGCGGGGAGCTCCTACGAGCAGTACTTC; cdr3_aa: CASSSLAGSSYEQYF
d_call: .; clone_size: .; v_call: TRBV5-4; cdr3_length: 13; j_call: TRBJ1-1; cdr3_nt: TGTGCCAGCAGCTTCGGGGGGGACACTGAAGCTTTCTTT; cdr3_aa: CASSFGGDTEAFF
d_call: TRBD2; clone_size: .; v_call: TRBV4-2; cdr3_length: 18; j_call: TRBJ2-1; cdr3_nt: TGTGCCAGCAGCCAAGAACCTAGCGGGAGGCCCTCCTACAATGAGCAGTTCTTC; cdr3_aa: CASSQEPSGRPSYNEQFF
d_call: TRBD1; clone_size: once; v_call: TRBV5-4; cdr3_length: 14; j_call: TRBJ1-2; cdr3_nt: TGTGCCAGCAGATCCCCAGGGGGGCGCTCTGGCTACACCTTC; cdr3_aa: CASRSPGGRSGYTF
d_call: TRBD2; clone_size: .; v_call: TRBV10-3; cdr3_length: 17; j_call: TRBJ2-2; cdr3_nt: TGTGCCATCAGTGAGACCCTAGCGGGGGGGAGCACCGGGGAGCTGTTTTTT; cdr3_aa: CAISETLAGGSTGELFF
d_call: TRBD2; clone_size: .; v_call: TRBV19; cdr3_length: 16; j_call: TRBJ2-5; cdr3_nt: TGTGCCAGTAGCCTAGCGGGCTTCCCGTTACAAGAGACCCAGTACTTC; cdr3_aa: CASSLAGFPLQETQYF
d_call: TRBD2; clone_size: .; v_call: TRBV15; cdr3_length: 15; j_call: TRBJ2-7; cdr3_nt: TGTGCCACCAGCAGAGGGCAGCGCGGGGGGGTCGAGCAGTACTTC; cdr3_aa: CATSRGQRGGVEQYF
d_call: .; clone_size: .; v_call: TRBV27; cdr3_length: 14; j_call: TRBJ1-6; cdr3_nt: TGTGCCAGCAGTTTTTCAGGGTTGAGTTCACCCCTCCACTTT; cdr3_aa: CASSFSGLSSPLHF
d_call: TRBD1; clone_size: .; v_call: TRBV28; cdr3_length: 15; j_call: TRBJ1-5; cdr3_nt: TGTGCCAGCAGTAATCCGAGCAGGGGGTCTTGGTCCCAGCATTTT; cdr3_aa: CASSNPSRGSWSQHF
d_call: .; clone_size: .; v_call: TRBV7-6; cdr3_length: 14; j_call: TRBJ1-4; cdr3_nt: TGTGCCAGCAGCCCAGACCAGGGTAACGAAAAACTGTTTTTT; cdr3_aa: CASSPDQGNEKLFF
d_call: .; clone_size: .; v_call: TRBV2; cdr3_length: 12; j_call: TRBJ2-7; cdr3_nt: TGTGCCAGCAGTTTAGAGATCTACGAGCAGTACTTC; cdr3_aa: CASSLEIYEQYF
d_call: TRBD1; clone_size: .; v_call: TRBV28; cdr3_length: 16; j_call: TRBJ1-2; cdr3_nt: TGTGCCAGCAGTTTTTCCAGGGGGCGTCTTATCTATGGCTACACCTTC; cdr3_aa: CASSFSRGRLIYGYTF
d_call: .; clone_size: .; v_call: TRBV7-8; cdr3_length: 20; j_call: TRBJ2-6; cdr3_nt: TGTGCCAGCAGCTTGACGGGTCGGACACTTCCCTTCTCTGGGGCCAACGTCCTGACTTTC; cdr3_aa: CASSLTGRTLPFSGANVLTF
d_call: TRBD2; clone_size: .; v_call: TRBV6-5; cdr3_length: 14; j_call: TRBJ2-1; cdr3_nt: TGTGCCAGCAGCACCGGGACTAGCGGTCGTGAGCAGTTCTTC; cdr3_aa: CASSTGTSGREQFF
d_call: TRBD2; clone_size: .; v_call: TRBV5-1; cdr3_length: 14; j_call: TRBJ2-7; cdr3_nt: TGCGCCAGCAGACTAGCGGGGGACCTATACGAGCAGTACTTC; cdr3_aa: CASRLAGDLYEQYF
d_call: TRBD1; clone_size: .; v_call: TRBV29-1; cdr3_length: 13; j_call: TRBJ1-2; cdr3_nt: TGCAGCGTTGGCGGGACAGGGGTTAAGGGCTACACCTTC; cdr3_aa: CSVGGTGVKGYTF
d_call: .; clone_size: .; v_call: TRBV9; cdr3_length: 14; j_call: TRBJ1-3; cdr3_nt: TGTGCCAGCAGCGCCCAGGTTGGGGGAAACACCATATATTTT; cdr3_aa: CASSAQVGGNTIYF
d_call: TRBD1; clone_size: .; v_call: TRBV2; cdr3_length: 16; j_call: TRBJ1-3; cdr3_nt: TGTGCCAGCAGAAACCACGGGACAGCCTCTGGAAACACCATATATTTT; cdr3_aa: CASRNHGTASGNTIYF
d_call: .; clone_size: .; v_call: TRBV11-3; cdr3_length: 13; j_call: TRBJ2-3; cdr3_nt: TGTGCCAGCAGCTTAGGCGGGGCAGATACGCAGTATTTT; cdr3_aa: CASSLGGADTQYF
d_call: .; clone_size: once; v_call: TRBV6-4; cdr3_length: 13; j_call: TRBJ2-3; cdr3_nt: TGTGCCAGCAGTGAAACAAACACAGATACGCAGTATTTT; cdr3_aa: CASSETNTDTQYF
d_call: .; clone_size: .; v_call: TRBV5-4; cdr3_length: 16; j_call: TRBJ2-3; cdr3_nt: TGTGCCAGCAGCCCCCGGGGGAGGACTGTCACAGATACGCAGTATTTT; cdr3_aa: CASSPRGRTVTDTQYF
d_call: .; clone_size: .; v_call: TRBV7-9; cdr3_length: 14; j_call: TRBJ2-7; cdr3_nt: TGTGCCAGCAGCTTAGTCACCAAAGTTAGCGAGCAGTACTTC; cdr3_aa: CASSLVTKVSEQYF
d_call: .; clone_size: .; v_call: TRBV27; cdr3_length: 14; j_call: TRBJ1-2; cdr3_nt: TGTGCCAGCAGTCCCGCGGGGCGACCCTATGGCTACACCTTC; cdr3_aa: CASSPAGRPYGYTF
d_call: TRBD1; clone_size: once; v_call: TRBV5-8; cdr3_length: 16; j_call: TRBJ1-2; cdr3_nt: TGTGCCAGCAGCTTTCGGACAGGGGGCGCGGTTAGGAGCTACACCTTC; cdr3_aa: CASSFRTGGAVRSYTF
d_call: .; clone_size: .; v_call: TRBV5-4; cdr3_length: 15; j_call: TRBJ1-4; cdr3_nt: TGTGCCAGCAGCCCCTCCCTTGCAACTAATGAAAAACTGTTTTTT; cdr3_aa: CASSPSLATNEKLFF
d_call: TRBD1; clone_size: .; v_call: TRBV5-5; cdr3_length: 15; j_call: TRBJ1-5; cdr3_nt: TGTGCCAGCAGCTTGCGGGACAGGGGTGATCAGCCCCAGCATTTT; cdr3_aa: CASSLRDRGDQPQHF
d_call: .; clone_size: .; v_call: TRBV5-1; cdr3_length: 15; j_call: TRBJ2-1; cdr3_nt: TGCGCCAGCAGCTTGGGCGGCGGGGCGAGCAATGAGCAGTTCTTC; cdr3_aa: CASSLGGGASNEQFF
d_call: .; clone_size: .; v_call: TRBV9; cdr3_length: 16; j_call: TRBJ1-1; cdr3_nt: TGTGCCAGCAGCGCCGCGGACAGAAGGGGGAACACTGAAGCTTTCTTT; cdr3_aa: CASSAADRRGNTEAFF
d_call: .; clone_size: .; v_call: TRBV9; cdr3_length: 15; j_call: TRBJ2-3; cdr3_nt: TGTGCCAGCAGCGCACCAGGACTTCCCACAGATACGCAGTATTTT; cdr3_aa: CASSAPGLPTDTQYF
d_call: .; clone_size: .; v_call: TRBV28; cdr3_length: 15; j_call: TRBJ2-3; cdr3_nt: TGTGCCAGCAGTTTGTACAGGGAAAGCACAGATACGCAGTATTTT; cdr3_aa: CASSLYRESTDTQYF
d_call: TRBD1; clone_size: .; v_call: TRBV6-5; cdr3_length: 16; j_call: TRBJ2-7; cdr3_nt: TGTGCCAGCAGTTACGGGGCAGGGGGCCCCCATGGTGAGCAGTACTTC; cdr3_aa: CASSYGAGGPHGEQYF
d_call: TRBD1; clone_size: .; v_call: TRBV6-1; cdr3_length: 15; j_call: TRBJ1-2; cdr3_nt: TGTGCCAGCACTCGGACAGGGTACGGGGACTATGGCTACACCTTC; cdr3_aa: CASTRTGYGDYGYTF
d_call: TRBD1; clone_size: .; v_call: TRBV7-2; cdr3_length: 16; j_call: TRBJ2-2; cdr3_nt: TGTGCCAGCAGCACAACGACAGGGACAGCGGCCGGGGAGCTGTTTTTT; cdr3_aa: CASSTTTGTAAGELFF
d_call: TRBD1; clone_size: .; v_call: TRBV18; cdr3_length: 15; j_call: TRBJ1-1; cdr3_nt: TGTGCCAGCTCACCCCCGACAGGGCTGAACACTGAAGCTTTCTTT; cdr3_aa: CASSPPTGLNTEAFF